Listed below are T cell receptor beta chains from one sample, sequenced in a study of long-term antiretroviral therapy in people with HIV. Data came from immunoSEQ multiplex PCR; TCRdb stores just in-frame clones and leaves some out. The table shows about 30,000 clones, with approximately 78% occurring only once. The input for sequencing was unsorted PBMCs, taken 3 years after starting antiretroviral therapy. These receptors all come from a middle-aged man with HIV. The CDR3 runs from the conserved cysteine through the conserved F or W. The order of the fields is clone size, D gene, J gene, V gene, CDR3 protein, CDR3 DNA. The D gene is left open where the match is weak. Not every row has a clone size; where given, it reads once, few, many or a size class.

clone_size: NA; d_call: NA; j_call: TRBJ1-1; v_call: TRBV5-1; cdr3_aa: CASSLRVGEAFF; cdr3_nt: TGCGCCAGCAGCTTAAGGGTAGGTGAAGCTTTCTTT
clone_size: NA; d_call: NA; j_call: TRBJ2-7; v_call: TRBV7-2; cdr3_aa: CASSWAGTYEQYF; cdr3_nt: TGTGCCAGCAGCTGGGCCGGGACCTACGAGCAGTACTTC
clone_size: NA; d_call: NA; j_call: TRBJ1-5; v_call: TRBV19; cdr3_aa: CASSSEGRSNQPQHF; cdr3_nt: TGTGCCAGTAGTTCGGAAGGGAGGAGCAATCAGCCCCAGCATTTT
clone_size: once; d_call: TRBD1; j_call: TRBJ2-7; v_call: TRBV5-1; cdr3_aa: CASSPGVGTGIYEQYF; cdr3_nt: TGCGCCAGCAGCCCCGGAGTAGGGACAGGGATCTACGAGCAGTACTTC
clone_size: NA; d_call: NA; j_call: TRBJ1-1; v_call: TRBV5-5; cdr3_aa: CASSLDRSLLAFF; cdr3_nt: TGTGCCAGCAGCTTGGATAGGTCTTTGCTGGCTTTCTTT
clone_size: NA; d_call: NA; j_call: TRBJ1-5; v_call: TRBV11-2; cdr3_aa: CASSPDGLGQPQHF; cdr3_nt: TGTGCCAGCAGCCCGGACGGGCTCGGTCAGCCCCAGCATTTT
clone_size: few; d_call: NA; j_call: TRBJ1-3; v_call: TRBV30; cdr3_aa: CAWSSQGTGNTIYF; cdr3_nt: TGTGCCTGGAGTTCTCAGGGTACTGGAAACACCATATATTTT
clone_size: NA; d_call: NA; j_call: TRBJ2-7; v_call: TRBV4-1; cdr3_aa: CASSPDPSSYEQYF; cdr3_nt: TGCGCCAGCAGCCCGGACCCTAGCTCCTACGAGCAGTACTTC
clone_size: NA; d_call: TRBD2; j_call: TRBJ2-7; v_call: TRBV7-2; cdr3_aa: CASSSTLAGGYYEQYF; cdr3_nt: TGTGCCAGCAGCTCGACACTAGCGGGAGGCTACTACGAGCAGTACTTC
clone_size: NA; d_call: TRBD1; j_call: TRBJ2-5; v_call: TRBV7-9; cdr3_aa: CASSLGSEGGIETQYF; cdr3_nt: TGTGCCAGCAGCTTAGGTTCGGAAGGGGGCATTGAGACCCAGTACTTC
clone_size: NA; d_call: NA; j_call: TRBJ2-3; v_call: TRBV7-2; cdr3_aa: CASSSITWDTQYF; cdr3_nt: TGTGCCAGCAGCTCCATTACGTGGGATACGCAGTATTTT
clone_size: NA; d_call: TRBD1; j_call: TRBJ1-1; v_call: TRBV23-1; cdr3_aa: CASPRTGRRTEAFF; cdr3_nt: TGCGCCAGCCCCCGGACAGGGAGAAGGACTGAAGCTTTCTTT
clone_size: NA; d_call: NA; j_call: TRBJ2-1; v_call: TRBV20-1; cdr3_aa: CSAADNEQFF; cdr3_nt: TGCAGTGCCGCGGACAATGAGCAGTTCTTC
clone_size: NA; d_call: NA; j_call: TRBJ2-2; v_call: TRBV4-2; cdr3_aa: CASSPEHTGELFF; cdr3_nt: TGTGCCAGCAGTCCGGAGCACACCGGGGAGCTGTTTTTT
clone_size: NA; d_call: TRBD1; j_call: TRBJ1-6; v_call: TRBV6-1; cdr3_aa: CASSPLTGYNSPLHF; cdr3_nt: TGTGCCAGCTCACCCCTGACAGGGTATAATTCACCCCTCCACTTT
clone_size: few; d_call: TRBD1; j_call: TRBJ1-5; v_call: TRBV19; cdr3_aa: CATGQGGQPQHF; cdr3_nt: TGTGCCACTGGACAGGGTGGTCAGCCCCAGCATTTT
clone_size: NA; d_call: NA; j_call: TRBJ2-7; v_call: TRBV4-2; cdr3_aa: CASSQGHSSYEQYF; cdr3_nt: TGTGCCAGCAGCCAAGGTCATAGCAGTTACGAGCAGTACTTC
clone_size: NA; d_call: NA; j_call: TRBJ2-5; v_call: TRBV13; cdr3_aa: CASSSPGETQYF; cdr3_nt: TGTGCCAGCAGCTCCCCGGGGGAGACCCAGTACTTC
clone_size: NA; d_call: NA; j_call: TRBJ2-7; v_call: TRBV2; cdr3_aa: CASTASDSYEQYF; cdr3_nt: TGTGCCAGCACCGCATCGGACAGCTACGAGCAGTACTTC
clone_size: NA; d_call: TRBD1; j_call: TRBJ2-1; v_call: TRBV10-2; cdr3_aa: CASESTGAYNEQFF; cdr3_nt: TGCGCCAGCGAATCGACAGGGGCATACAATGAGCAGTTCTTC
clone_size: NA; d_call: TRBD2; j_call: TRBJ2-7; v_call: TRBV11-3; cdr3_aa: CASSLARGLAGDSYEQYF; cdr3_nt: TGTGCCAGCAGCTTAGCGCGGGGACTAGCGGGAGACTCGTACGAGCAGTACTTC
clone_size: NA; d_call: NA; j_call: TRBJ2-7; v_call: TRBV11-3; cdr3_aa: CASSLERISSYEQYF; cdr3_nt: TGTGCCAGCAGCTTGGAGCGTATCAGCTCCTACGAGCAGTACTTC
clone_size: NA; d_call: TRBD2; j_call: TRBJ2-5; v_call: TRBV7-2; cdr3_aa: CASSPLGRETQYF; cdr3_nt: TGTGCCAGCAGCCCCCTCGGGAGGGAGACCCAGTACTTC
clone_size: once; d_call: NA; j_call: TRBJ2-5; v_call: TRBV5-4; cdr3_aa: CASSTTSTETQYF; cdr3_nt: TGTGCCAGCAGCACGACATCTACAGAGACCCAGTACTTC
clone_size: few; d_call: NA; j_call: TRBJ2-2; v_call: TRBV29-1; cdr3_aa: CSVEDRQASTGELFF; cdr3_nt: TGCAGCGTTGAAGATCGACAGGCCAGCACCGGGGAGCTGTTTTTT
clone_size: NA; d_call: NA; j_call: TRBJ1-5; v_call: TRBV7-9; cdr3_aa: CASSAGIGQPQHF; cdr3_nt: TGTGCCAGCAGCGCAGGGATCGGTCAGCCCCAGCATTTT
clone_size: NA; d_call: NA; j_call: TRBJ2-7; v_call: TRBV21-1; cdr3_aa: CASRDSGRLVASREQYF; cdr3_nt: TGTGCCAGCAGGGACTCCGGTAGACTAGTAGCCTCTAGAGAGCAGTACTTC
clone_size: NA; d_call: TRBD1; j_call: TRBJ2-2; v_call: TRBV2; cdr3_aa: CASSGGQGQDTGELFF; cdr3_nt: TGTGCCAGCAGTGGGGGACAGGGTCAAGACACCGGGGAGCTGTTTTTT
clone_size: NA; d_call: NA; j_call: TRBJ2-7; v_call: TRBV7-9; cdr3_aa: CASSLGDLSGEQYF; cdr3_nt: TGTGCCAGCAGCTTAGGGGACCTGTCGGGGGAGCAGTACTTC
clone_size: NA; d_call: NA; j_call: TRBJ1-5; v_call: TRBV6-8; cdr3_aa: CASSFWTCRAQPQHF; cdr3_nt: TGTGCCAGCAGTTTTTGGACTTGCAGGGCTCAGCCCCAGCATTTT
clone_size: NA; d_call: NA; j_call: TRBJ2-7; v_call: TRBV7-2; cdr3_aa: CASSSPTGQIREQYF; cdr3_nt: TGTGCCAGCAGCTCCCCCACCGGCCAGATTCGCGAGCAGTACTTC
clone_size: once; d_call: NA; j_call: TRBJ2-2; v_call: TRBV2; cdr3_aa: CASSEISPRGQLRGELFF; cdr3_nt: TGTGCCAGCAGTGAAATTTCGCCGCGGGGGCAGCTCCGAGGGGAGCTGTTTTTT
clone_size: NA; d_call: TRBD1; j_call: TRBJ1-2; v_call: TRBV5-4; cdr3_aa: CASSLEPSRGTYGYTF; cdr3_nt: TGTGCCAGCAGCTTGGAGCCGAGCAGGGGGACCTATGGCTACACCTTC
clone_size: NA; d_call: TRBD1; j_call: TRBJ1-1; v_call: TRBV14; cdr3_aa: CASSQRTGGDTEAFF; cdr3_nt: TGTGCCAGCAGCCAGAGGACAGGGGGGGACACTGAAGCTTTCTTT
clone_size: NA; d_call: TRBD2; j_call: TRBJ2-2; v_call: TRBV7-9; cdr3_aa: CASSPRGSGRATDGELFF; cdr3_nt: TGTGCCAGCAGCCCCCGGGGAAGCGGGAGGGCCACGGACGGGGAGCTGTTTTTT
clone_size: NA; d_call: TRBD2; j_call: TRBJ2-5; v_call: TRBV15; cdr3_aa: CATSAGVRETQYF; cdr3_nt: TGTGCCACCAGCGCGGGGGTCAGAGAGACCCAGTACTTC
clone_size: NA; d_call: NA; j_call: TRBJ1-2; v_call: TRBV4-2; cdr3_aa: CASSQDPSVNYGYTF; cdr3_nt: TGTGCCAGCAGCCAAGATCCGTCAGTCAACTATGGCTACACCTTC
clone_size: NA; d_call: NA; j_call: TRBJ1-3; v_call: TRBV28; cdr3_aa: CASSGAGGNTIYF; cdr3_nt: TGTGCCAGCAGCGGGGCCGGGGGAAACACCATATATTTT
clone_size: NA; d_call: NA; j_call: TRBJ1-1; v_call: TRBV30; cdr3_aa: CAWSWDTEAFF; cdr3_nt: TGTGCCTGGAGTTGGGACACTGAAGCTTTCTTT
clone_size: NA; d_call: TRBD2; j_call: TRBJ2-2; v_call: TRBV19; cdr3_aa: CASSIALAGNTGELFF; cdr3_nt: TGTGCCAGTAGTATAGCTCTAGCGGGCAACACCGGGGAGCTGTTTTTT
clone_size: NA; d_call: TRBD2; j_call: TRBJ2-3; v_call: TRBV5-1; cdr3_aa: CASSLGLAGRTDTQYF; cdr3_nt: TGCGCCAGCAGCCTGGGACTAGCGGGACGTACCGATACGCAGTATTTT
clone_size: NA; d_call: NA; j_call: TRBJ2-3; v_call: TRBV10-2; cdr3_aa: CASSPLNAQYF; cdr3_nt: TGCGCCAGCAGTCCGCTGAACGCGCAGTATTTT
clone_size: NA; d_call: TRBD1; j_call: TRBJ2-5; v_call: TRBV10-3; cdr3_aa: CASRQGDEETQYF; cdr3_nt: TGTGCCAGCAGGCAGGGGGACGAGGAGACCCAGTACTTC
clone_size: NA; d_call: NA; j_call: TRBJ2-7; v_call: TRBV18; cdr3_aa: CASSPPFSYEQYF; cdr3_nt: TGTGCCAGCTCACCACCTTTTTCTTACGAGCAGTACTTC
clone_size: NA; d_call: NA; j_call: TRBJ1-1; v_call: TRBV27; cdr3_aa: CASYTNTEGPNTEAFF; cdr3_nt: TGTGCCAGCTATACAAACACGGAGGGGCCCAACACTGAAGCTTTCTTT
clone_size: NA; d_call: NA; j_call: TRBJ1-5; v_call: TRBV7-2; cdr3_aa: CASSLSWESNQPQHF; cdr3_nt: TGTGCCAGCAGCTTATCGTGGGAAAGCAATCAGCCCCAGCATTTT
clone_size: NA; d_call: TRBD2; j_call: TRBJ2-1; v_call: TRBV7-3; cdr3_aa: CASSQWGRGVSNYNEQFF; cdr3_nt: TGTGCCAGCAGCCAATGGGGGCGGGGGGTTTCTAATTACAATGAGCAGTTCTTC
clone_size: NA; d_call: NA; j_call: TRBJ2-2; v_call: TRBV7-9; cdr3_aa: CASSLATVANTGELFF; cdr3_nt: TGTGCCAGCAGCTTAGCCACGGTAGCGAACACCGGGGAGCTGTTTTTT
clone_size: NA; d_call: NA; j_call: TRBJ2-3; v_call: TRBV5-8; cdr3_aa: CASSFYRRDTQYF; cdr3_nt: TGTGCCAGCAGCTTTTACCGACGCGATACGCAGTATTTT
clone_size: NA; d_call: NA; j_call: TRBJ2-4; v_call: TRBV7-9; cdr3_aa: CASTHGEALAKNIQYF; cdr3_nt: TGTGCCAGCACCCATGGGGAGGCCTTAGCCAAAAACATTCAGTACTTC
clone_size: once; d_call: TRBD1; j_call: TRBJ1-2; v_call: TRBV28; cdr3_aa: CASSLLPPGTGAGYTF; cdr3_nt: TGTGCCAGCAGTTTGCTCCCCCCCGGGACAGGGGCGGGCTACACCTTC
clone_size: NA; d_call: TRBD1; j_call: TRBJ1-5; v_call: TRBV19; cdr3_aa: CASTPQGAGNQPQHF; cdr3_nt: TGTGCCAGTACCCCTCAGGGGGCCGGCAATCAGCCCCAGCATTTT
clone_size: few; d_call: TRBD2; j_call: TRBJ2-1; v_call: TRBV7-9; cdr3_aa: CASSRPGLAGAGIYNEQFF; cdr3_nt: TGTGCCAGCAGCCGCCCGGGACTAGCGGGAGCGGGGATTTACAATGAGCAGTTCTTC
clone_size: NA; d_call: TRBD1; j_call: TRBJ1-4; v_call: TRBV5-1; cdr3_aa: CASSPMTGDEKLFF; cdr3_nt: TGCGCCAGCAGCCCAATGACAGGGGATGAAAAACTGTTTTTT